This is a list of T cell receptor beta chains from one sample in a study of breast tumors, draining lymph nodes, adjacent tissues. In TCRdb, the multiplex PCR reads were re-called with MiXCR into one record per CDR3 protein. The table has roughly 80,000 distinct CDR3 sequences, about 20% seen once. The sequenced material came from axillary lymph node tissue. These receptors came from a female donor with breast cancer. Some clones in this sample may be carry-over from other donors' samples. The CDR3 runs from the conserved cysteine through the conserved F or W. D genes are given only for firm matches.

v_call: TRBV2; d_call: NA; cdr3_aa: CASRALKAEAFF
v_call: TRBV2; d_call: NA; cdr3_aa: CASMEATSLYEQYF
v_call: TRBV20-1; d_call: NA; cdr3_aa: CSARRRDTQYF
v_call: TRBV27; d_call: NA; cdr3_aa: CASSLKGEGNEQFF
v_call: TRBV6-6; d_call: NA; cdr3_aa: CASSYSGADTQYF
v_call: TRBV28; d_call: NA; cdr3_aa: CASSWGQNQPQYF
v_call: TRBV6-6; d_call: TRBD2; cdr3_aa: CASSYGPGTPTSGRADTQYF
v_call: TRBV2; d_call: NA; cdr3_aa: CASSLDRFSGANVLTF
v_call: TRBV7-9; d_call: TRBD2; cdr3_aa: CASSQTLGRVAGTTDTQYF
v_call: TRBV4-1; d_call: TRBD2; cdr3_aa: CASSSYGLAGAHNEQFF
v_call: TRBV10-3; d_call: TRBD1; cdr3_aa: CAIIFRRRGLKDNQPQHF
v_call: TRBV11-2; d_call: TRBD2; cdr3_aa: CASSHRLAGEVETQYF
v_call: TRBV5-4; d_call: TRBD2; cdr3_aa: CASSLEREQADTQYF
v_call: TRBV4-3; d_call: TRBD1; cdr3_aa: CASSQGQGASYGYTF